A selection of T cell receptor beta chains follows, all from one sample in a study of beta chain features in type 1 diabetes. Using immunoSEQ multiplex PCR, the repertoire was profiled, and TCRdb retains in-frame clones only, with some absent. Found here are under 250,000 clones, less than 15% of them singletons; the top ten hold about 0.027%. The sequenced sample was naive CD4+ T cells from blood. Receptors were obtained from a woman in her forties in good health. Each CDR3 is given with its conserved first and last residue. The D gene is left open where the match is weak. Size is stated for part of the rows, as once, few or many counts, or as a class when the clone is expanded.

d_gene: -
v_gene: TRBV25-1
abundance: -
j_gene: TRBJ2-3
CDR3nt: TGTGCCAGCAGTCTGGACTTCACAGATACGCAGTATTTT
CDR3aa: CASSLDFTDTQYF

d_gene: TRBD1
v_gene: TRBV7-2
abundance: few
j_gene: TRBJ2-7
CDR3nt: TGTGCCAGCAGCCGAGACAGGGGTAATTTTGTCAAGCAGTACTTC
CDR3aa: CASSRDRGNFVKQYF

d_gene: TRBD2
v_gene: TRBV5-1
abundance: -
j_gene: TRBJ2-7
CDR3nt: TGCGCCAGCAGCAGCACCGGGACTAGCGGCCCCTACGAGCAGTACTTC
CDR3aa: CASSSTGTSGPYEQYF

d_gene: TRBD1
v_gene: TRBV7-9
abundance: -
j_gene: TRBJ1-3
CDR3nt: TGTGCCAGCAGCATATGGGACAGCTCTGGAAACACCATATATTTT
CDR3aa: CASSIWDSSGNTIYF

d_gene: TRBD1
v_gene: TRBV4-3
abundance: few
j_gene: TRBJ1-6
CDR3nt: TGCGCCAGCAGCCAAGATCGGGGACAGGCTGATGTTTCACCCCTCCACTTT
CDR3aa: CASSQDRGQADVSPLHF

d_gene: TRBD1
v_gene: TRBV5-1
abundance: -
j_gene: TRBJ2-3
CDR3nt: TGCGCCAGCAGCCCGGGATTCGAGGGACAGTCCGATACGCAGTATTTT
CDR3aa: CASSPGFEGQSDTQYF

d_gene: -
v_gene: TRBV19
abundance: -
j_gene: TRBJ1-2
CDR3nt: TGTGCCAGTAAAAACAGAAACTATGGCTACACCTTC
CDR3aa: CASKNRNYGYTF

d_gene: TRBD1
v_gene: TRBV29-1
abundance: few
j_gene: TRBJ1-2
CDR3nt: TGCAGCGTTGTGGGGGACAGAGTTAACTATGGCTACACCTTC
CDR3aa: CSVVGDRVNYGYTF

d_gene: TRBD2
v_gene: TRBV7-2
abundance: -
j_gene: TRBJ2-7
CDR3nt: TGTGCCAGCAGACCTCTTGGGACTAGCGGGGGGTACGAGCAGTACTTC
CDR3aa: CASRPLGTSGGYEQYF

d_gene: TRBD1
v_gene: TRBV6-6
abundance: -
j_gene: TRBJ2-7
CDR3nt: TGTGCCAGCAGTCGGGGACAGGGAGACGAGCAGTACTTC
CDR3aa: CASSRGQGDEQYF

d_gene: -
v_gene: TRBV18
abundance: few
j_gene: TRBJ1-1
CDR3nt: TGTGCCAGCTCACCACCGGGAAAGGGGGGGACTGAAGCTTTCTTT
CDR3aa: CASSPPGKGGTEAFF

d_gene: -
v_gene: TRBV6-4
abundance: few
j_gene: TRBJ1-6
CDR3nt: TGTGCCAGCAGTGACTCGAGAGGGTCACCCCTCCACTTT
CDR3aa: CASSDSRGSPLHF

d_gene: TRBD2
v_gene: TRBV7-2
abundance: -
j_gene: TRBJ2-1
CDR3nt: TGTGCCAGCAGCTTAGTACAGGGACTAGGGGGTTCCAATGAGCAGTTCTTC
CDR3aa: CASSLVQGLGGSNEQFF

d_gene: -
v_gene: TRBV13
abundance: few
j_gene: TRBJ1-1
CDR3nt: TGTGCCAGCAGCTTAGTGGCAGGGGTCGCTGAAGCTTTCTTT
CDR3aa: CASSLVAGVAEAFF

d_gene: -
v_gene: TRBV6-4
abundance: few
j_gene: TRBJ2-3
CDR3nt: TGTGCCAGCGGTGTTAGCCGTGAGGCAGATACGCAGTATTTT
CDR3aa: CASGVSREADTQYF

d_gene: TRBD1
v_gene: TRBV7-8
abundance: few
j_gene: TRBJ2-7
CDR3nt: TGTGCCAGCAGCCCCTTACAGGGGGAGCCCTACGAGCAGTACTTC
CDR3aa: CASSPLQGEPYEQYF

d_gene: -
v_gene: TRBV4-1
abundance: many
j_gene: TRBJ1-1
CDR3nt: TGCGCCAGCAGCCCCGGCGGTGAAGCTTTCTTT
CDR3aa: CASSPGGEAFF

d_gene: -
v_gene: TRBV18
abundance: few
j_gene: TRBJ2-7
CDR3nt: TGTGCCAGCGGACTGCTGGGGGCGCCTACCTACGAGCAGTACTTC
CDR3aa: CASGLLGAPTYEQYF

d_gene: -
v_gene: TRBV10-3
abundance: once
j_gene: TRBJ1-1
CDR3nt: TGTGCCATCAGTGAGTCGTTTTCCAGGGTGGGTGACACTGAAGCTTTCTTT
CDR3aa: CAISESFSRVGDTEAFF

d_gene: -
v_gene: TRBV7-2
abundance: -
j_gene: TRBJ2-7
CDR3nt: TGTGCCAGCAGCTTAGTAGGGGGCTCCTACGAGCAGTACTTC
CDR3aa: CASSLVGGSYEQYF

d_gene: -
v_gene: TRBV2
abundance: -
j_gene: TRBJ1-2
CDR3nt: TGTGCCAGCAGTGAATTCCCGGGTGGCTACACCTTC
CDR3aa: CASSEFPGGYTF

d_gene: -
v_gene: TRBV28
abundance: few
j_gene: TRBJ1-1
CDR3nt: TGTGCCAGCAGTTCCACACCCCAGGGGAACACTGAAGCTTTCTTT
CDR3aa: CASSSTPQGNTEAFF

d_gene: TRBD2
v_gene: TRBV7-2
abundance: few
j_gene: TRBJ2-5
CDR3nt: TGTGCCAGCAGCTTAGGGCGGCGGGGGGTTCAAGAGACCCAGTACTTC
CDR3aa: CASSLGRRGVQETQYF